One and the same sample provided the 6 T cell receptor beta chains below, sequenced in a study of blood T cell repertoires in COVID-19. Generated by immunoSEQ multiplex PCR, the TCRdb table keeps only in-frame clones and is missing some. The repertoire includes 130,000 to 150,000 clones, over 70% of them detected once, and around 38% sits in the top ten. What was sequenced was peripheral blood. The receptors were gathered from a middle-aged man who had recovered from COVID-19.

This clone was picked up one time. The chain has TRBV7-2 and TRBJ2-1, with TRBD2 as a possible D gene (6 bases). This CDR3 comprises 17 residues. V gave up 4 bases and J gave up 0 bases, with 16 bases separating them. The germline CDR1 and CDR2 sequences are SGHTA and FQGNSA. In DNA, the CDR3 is TGTGCCAGCAGCTCCCTGCCCGGGGGTAGCTCCTACAATGAGCAGTTCTTC. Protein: CASSSLPGGSSYNEQFF.

The CDR3 is CASSLQGGTDTQYF. The CDR3 DNA reads as TGCGCCAGCAGCTTACAGGGGGGCACAGATACGCAGTATTTT. The genes are TRBV5-1 and TRBJ2-3; 8 bases fit TRBD1. The CDR3 runs 14 residues. Germline lookup yields CDR1 SGHRS and CDR2 YFSETQ. Trimming took 2 bases from V and 1 from J; bases not matched to a gene: 0.

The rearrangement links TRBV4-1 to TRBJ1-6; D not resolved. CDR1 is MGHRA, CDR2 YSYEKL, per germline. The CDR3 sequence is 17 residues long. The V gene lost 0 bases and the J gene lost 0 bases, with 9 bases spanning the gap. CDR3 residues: CASSQDRSSSYNSPLHF. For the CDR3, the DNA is TGCGCCAGCAGCCAAGATCGATCGAGCTCCTATAATTCACCCCTCCACTTT.

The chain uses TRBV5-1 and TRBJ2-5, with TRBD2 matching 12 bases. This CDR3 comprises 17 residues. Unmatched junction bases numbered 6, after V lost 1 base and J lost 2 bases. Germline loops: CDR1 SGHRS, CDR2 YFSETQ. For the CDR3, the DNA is TGCGCCAGCAGCTTGCGACTAGCGGGGGACCCGCAAGAGACCCAGTACTTC. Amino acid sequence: CASSLRLAGDPQETQYF.

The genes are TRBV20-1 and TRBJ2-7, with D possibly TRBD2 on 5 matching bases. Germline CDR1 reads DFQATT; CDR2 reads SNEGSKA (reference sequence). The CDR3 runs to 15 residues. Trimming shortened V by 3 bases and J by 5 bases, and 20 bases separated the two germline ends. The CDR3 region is CSASIPGVAYHEQYF. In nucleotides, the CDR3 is TGCAGTGCTAGTATCCCCGGGGTGGCCTACCACGAGCAGTACTTC.

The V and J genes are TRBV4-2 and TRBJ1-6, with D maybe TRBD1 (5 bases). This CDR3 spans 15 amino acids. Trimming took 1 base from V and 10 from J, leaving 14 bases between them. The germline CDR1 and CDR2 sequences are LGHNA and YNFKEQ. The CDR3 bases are TGTGCCAGCAGCCAAGTAATCTCGGGGGGGTCACCCCTCCACTTT. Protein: CASSQVISGGSPLHF.